Reported below is one TCR beta chain. This sample is drawn from a study of CD8+ T cells in alopecia areata. V shed 3 bases and J 8 bases; nucleotides not matched to a gene: 13. The CDR3 loop spans 16 amino acids. Germline lookup yields CDR1 SQVTM and CDR2 ANQGSEA. Extracted from the samples, RNA was reverse transcribed into cDNA to serve as the sequencing template. TCRdb keeps only in-frame clones here, not all; method: immunoSEQ multiplex PCR. The sample contains about 200,000 clones, around 60% of which appear only once. The sample's treatment: oral pan-JAK inhibitor, 5-10 mg twice daily. The input for sequencing was CD4+ T cells sorted from blood, taken around week 50, from a patient treated with tofacitinib. This sequence joins TRBV29-1 and TRBJ1-2, with 12 bases lining up with TRBD1. The TCR sequence derives from a human donor with alopecia areata. In DNA, the CDR3 is TGCAGCGTTGACTCCGGGACAGGGGGCGCTTTAAAAGGCTACACCTTC. It specifies CSVDSGTGGALKGYTF.